The T cell receptor (beta chain) under discussion was sequenced for a study of CD8+ T cells in alopecia areata. V gave up 7 bases and J gave up 0 bases, with 15 bases separating them. Germline V gives CDR1 MNHNS, CDR2 SASEGT. CDR3 length equals 15 residues. Extracted RNA was reverse transcribed into cDNA, the sequencing template. Measured with immunoSEQ multiplex PCR; TCRdb has only the in-frame clones, and not every one. The sample contains some 220,000 clones, about three fifths of which appear only once. Study-level results: The study found tofacitinib significantly decreased scalp clonality and expanded CD8+ clones among the top 100.

This clone appeared once. Its antigen is undetermined. Treatment denoted: oral pan-JAK inhibitor, 5-10 mg twice daily. This chain joins TRBV6-1 and TRBJ1-1; D is unclear. This clonotype was obtained from a human donor with alopecia areata. Sequencing used CD4+ T cells sorted from blood, obtained at week 4, from a patient treated with tofacitinib. CDR3 nucleotides: TGTGCCAGCAATCAGCGGCTTACCGTGAACACTGAAGCTTTCTTT. Protein: CASNQRLTVNTEAFF.